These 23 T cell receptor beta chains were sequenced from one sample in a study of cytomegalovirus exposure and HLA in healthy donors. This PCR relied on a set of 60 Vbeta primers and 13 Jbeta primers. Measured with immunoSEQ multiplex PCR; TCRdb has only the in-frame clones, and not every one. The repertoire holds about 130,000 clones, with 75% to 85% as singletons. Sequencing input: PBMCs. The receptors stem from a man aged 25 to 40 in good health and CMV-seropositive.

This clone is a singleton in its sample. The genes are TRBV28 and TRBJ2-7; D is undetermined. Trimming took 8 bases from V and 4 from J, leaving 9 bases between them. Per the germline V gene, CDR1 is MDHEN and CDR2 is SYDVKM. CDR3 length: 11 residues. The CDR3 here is CASARWYEQYF. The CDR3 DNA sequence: TGTGCCAGCGCCCGGTGGTACGAGCAGTACTTC.

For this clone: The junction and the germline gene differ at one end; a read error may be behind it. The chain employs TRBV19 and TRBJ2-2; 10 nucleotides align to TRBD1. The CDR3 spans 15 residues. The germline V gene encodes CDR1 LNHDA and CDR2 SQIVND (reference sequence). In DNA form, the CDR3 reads TGTGCCAGTACTATAGAGACAGGGGGCTTTGGGGAGCTGTTTTTT. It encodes CASTIETGGFGELFF.

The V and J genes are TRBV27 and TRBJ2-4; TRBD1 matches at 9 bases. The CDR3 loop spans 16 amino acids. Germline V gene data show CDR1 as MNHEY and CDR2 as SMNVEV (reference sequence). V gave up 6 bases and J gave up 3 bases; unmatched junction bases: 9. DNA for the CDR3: TGTGCCAGCAGCTTTACCCCGGGACAGGGCAAAAACATTCAGTACTTC. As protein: CASSFTPGQGKNIQYF.

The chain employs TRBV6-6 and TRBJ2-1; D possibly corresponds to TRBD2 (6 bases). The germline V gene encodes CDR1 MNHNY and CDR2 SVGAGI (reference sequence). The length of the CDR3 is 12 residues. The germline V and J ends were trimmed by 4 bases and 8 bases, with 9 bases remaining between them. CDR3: CASSLERDEQFF. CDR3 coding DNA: TGTGCCAGCAGTTTAGAGCGGGATGAGCAGTTCTTC.

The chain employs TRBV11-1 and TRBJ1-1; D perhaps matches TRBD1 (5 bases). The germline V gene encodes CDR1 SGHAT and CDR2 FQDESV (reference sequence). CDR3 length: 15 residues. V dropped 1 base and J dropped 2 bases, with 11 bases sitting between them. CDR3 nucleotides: TGTGCCAGCAGCTTAGGGGGCGGATCAAACACTGAAGCTTTCTTT. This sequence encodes CASSLGGGSNTEAFF.

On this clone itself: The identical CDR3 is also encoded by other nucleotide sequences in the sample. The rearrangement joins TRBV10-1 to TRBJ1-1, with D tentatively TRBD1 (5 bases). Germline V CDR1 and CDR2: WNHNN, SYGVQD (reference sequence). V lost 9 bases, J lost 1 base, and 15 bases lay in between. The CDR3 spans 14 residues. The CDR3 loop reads CASSFLQGNTEAFF. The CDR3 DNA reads TGCGCCAGTTCATTTCTCCAGGGGAACACTGAAGCTTTCTTT.

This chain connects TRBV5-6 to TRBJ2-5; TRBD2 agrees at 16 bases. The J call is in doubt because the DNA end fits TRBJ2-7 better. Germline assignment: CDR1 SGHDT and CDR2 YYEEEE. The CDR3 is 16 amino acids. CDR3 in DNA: TGTGCCAGCAGCATGGGACTAGCGGGGGGGCTCCTCGAGCAGTACTTC. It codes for CASSMGLAGGLLEQYF.

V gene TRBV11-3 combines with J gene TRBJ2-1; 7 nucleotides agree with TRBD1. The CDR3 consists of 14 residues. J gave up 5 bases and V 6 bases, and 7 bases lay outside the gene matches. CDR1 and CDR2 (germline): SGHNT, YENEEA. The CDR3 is CASSRQGVNNEQFF. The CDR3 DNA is TGTGCCAGCAGTCGACAGGGAGTGAACAATGAGCAGTTCTTC.

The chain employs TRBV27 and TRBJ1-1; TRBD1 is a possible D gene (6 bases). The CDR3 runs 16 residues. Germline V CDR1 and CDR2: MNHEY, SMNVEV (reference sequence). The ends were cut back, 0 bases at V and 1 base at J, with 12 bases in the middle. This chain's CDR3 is CASSLSPSRGNTEAFF. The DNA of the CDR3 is TGTGCCAGCAGTTTATCCCCCAGCAGGGGGAACACTGAAGCTTTCTTT.

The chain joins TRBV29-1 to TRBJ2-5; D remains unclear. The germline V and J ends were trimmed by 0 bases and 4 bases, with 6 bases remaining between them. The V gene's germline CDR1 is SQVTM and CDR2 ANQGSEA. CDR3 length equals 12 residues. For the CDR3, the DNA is TGCAGCGTTGAAGAAACGAGAGAGACCCAGTACTTC. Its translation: CSVEETRETQYF.

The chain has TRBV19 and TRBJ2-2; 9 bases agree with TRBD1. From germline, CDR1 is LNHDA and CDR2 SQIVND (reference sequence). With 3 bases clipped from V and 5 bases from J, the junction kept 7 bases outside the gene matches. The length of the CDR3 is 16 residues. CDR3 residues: CASSMDRDRDTGELFF. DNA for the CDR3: TGTGCCAGTAGTATGGACCGGGACAGGGATACCGGGGAGCTGTTTTTT.

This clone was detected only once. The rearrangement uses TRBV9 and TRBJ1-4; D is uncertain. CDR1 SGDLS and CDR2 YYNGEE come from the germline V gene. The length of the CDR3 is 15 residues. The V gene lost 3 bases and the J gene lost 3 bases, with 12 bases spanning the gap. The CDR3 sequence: CASSEEGNANEKLFF. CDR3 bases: TGTGCCAGCAGCGAGGAGGGTAACGCTAATGAAAAACTGTTTTTT.

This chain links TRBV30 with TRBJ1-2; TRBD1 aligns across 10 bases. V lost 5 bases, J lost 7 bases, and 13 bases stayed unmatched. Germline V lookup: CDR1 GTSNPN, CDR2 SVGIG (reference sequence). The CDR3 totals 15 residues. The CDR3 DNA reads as TGTGCCTGGGACAGACAGGGGGCGGGTAGAGGTGGCTACACCTTC. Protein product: CAWDRQGAGRGGYTF.

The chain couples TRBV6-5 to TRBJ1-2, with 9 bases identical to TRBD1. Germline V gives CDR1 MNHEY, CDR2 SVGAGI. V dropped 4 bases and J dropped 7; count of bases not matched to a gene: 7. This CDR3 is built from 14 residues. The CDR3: CASSFSDRGSGYTF. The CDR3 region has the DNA TGTGCCAGCAGTTTCTCGGACAGGGGAAGTGGCTACACCTTC.

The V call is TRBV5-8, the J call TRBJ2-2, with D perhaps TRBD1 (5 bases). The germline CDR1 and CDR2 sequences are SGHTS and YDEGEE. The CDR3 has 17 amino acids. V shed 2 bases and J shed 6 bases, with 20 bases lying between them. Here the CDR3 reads CASSFVRNIRTPGELFF. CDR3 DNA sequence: TGTGCCAGCAGCTTTGTGCGGAATATAAGGACACCCGGGGAGCTGTTTTTT.

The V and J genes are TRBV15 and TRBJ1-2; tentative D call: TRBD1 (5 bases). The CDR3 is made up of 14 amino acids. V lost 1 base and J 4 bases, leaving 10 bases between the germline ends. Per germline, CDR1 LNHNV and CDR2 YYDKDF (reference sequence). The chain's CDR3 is CATSRGDSGYGYTF. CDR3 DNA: TGTGCCACCAGCAGAGGGGACTCGGGCTATGGCTACACCTTC.

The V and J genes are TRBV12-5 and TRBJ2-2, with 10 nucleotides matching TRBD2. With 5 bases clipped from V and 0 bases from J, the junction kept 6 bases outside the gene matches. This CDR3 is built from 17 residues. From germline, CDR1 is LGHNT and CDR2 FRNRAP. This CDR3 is CASGRASGGANTGELFF. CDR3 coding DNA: TGTGCTAGTGGTCGGGCTAGCGGGGGTGCGAACACCGGGGAGCTGTTTTTT.

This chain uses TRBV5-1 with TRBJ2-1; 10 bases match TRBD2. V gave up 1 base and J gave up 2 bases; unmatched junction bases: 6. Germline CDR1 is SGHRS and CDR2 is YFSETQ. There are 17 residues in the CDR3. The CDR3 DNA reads TGCGCCAGCAGCTTGATCGGTAGCGGGGGGCCCTACAATGAGCAGTTCTTC. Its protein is CASSLIGSGGPYNEQFF.

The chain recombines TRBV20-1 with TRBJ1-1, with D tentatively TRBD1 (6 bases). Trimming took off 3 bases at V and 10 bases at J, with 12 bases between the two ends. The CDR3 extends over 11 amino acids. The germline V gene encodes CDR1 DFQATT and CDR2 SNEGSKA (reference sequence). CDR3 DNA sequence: TGCAGTGCTAGTCCTAGGGGGACAGCTTTCTTT. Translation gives CSASPRGTAFF.

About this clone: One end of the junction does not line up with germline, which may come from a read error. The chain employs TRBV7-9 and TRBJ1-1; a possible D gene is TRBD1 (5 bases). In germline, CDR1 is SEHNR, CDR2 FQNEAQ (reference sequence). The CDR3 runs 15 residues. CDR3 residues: CSSSLGVGGGTEAFF. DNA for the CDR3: TGTTCCAGCAGCTTGGGGGTAGGCGGAGGGACTGAAGCTTTCTTT.

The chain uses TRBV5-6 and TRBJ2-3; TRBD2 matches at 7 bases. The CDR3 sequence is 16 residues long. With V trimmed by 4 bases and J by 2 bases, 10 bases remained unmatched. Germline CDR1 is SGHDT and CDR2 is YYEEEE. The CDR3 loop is CASSRSGLGDTDTQYF. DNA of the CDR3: TGTGCCAGCAGCCGATCTGGACTAGGGGACACAGATACGCAGTATTTT. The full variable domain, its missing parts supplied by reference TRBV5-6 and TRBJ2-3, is DAGVTQSPTHLIKTRGQQVTLRCSPKSGHDTVSWYQQALGQGPQFIFQYYEEEERQRGNFPDRFSGHQFPNYSSELNVNALLLGDSALYLCASSRSGLGDTDTQYFGPGTRLTVL.

The CDR3 region has the DNA TGTGCCAGCAGTTATGGGCGCGCCGGGGGGAGAACTGAAGCTTTCTTT. Amino acids: CASSYGRAGGRTEAFF. The V and J genes are TRBV6-5 and TRBJ1-1; D is perhaps TRBD1 (5 bases). The CDR3 consists of 16 residues. V was cut by 3 bases and J by 5 bases, with 19 bases left in between. Germline values: CDR1 MNHEY, CDR2 SVGAGI.

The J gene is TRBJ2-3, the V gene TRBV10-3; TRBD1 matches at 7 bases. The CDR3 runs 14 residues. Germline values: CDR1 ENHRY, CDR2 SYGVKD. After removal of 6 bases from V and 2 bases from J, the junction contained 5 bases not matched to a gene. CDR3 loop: CAISPGTATDTQYF. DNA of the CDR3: TGTGCCATCAGCCCCGGGACAGCCACAGATACGCAGTATTTT.